Many counts were recorded for the clone carrying this TCR beta chain. The antigen remains unidentified. These data are taken from a study of T-cell reconstitution after alpha-beta-depleted transplantation in children. Findings and caveats of the study: Reportedly, only several hundred clones from non-depleted graft cells drove alpha-beta T-cell counts at about two months. Surviving recipient T cells and thymic progenitors accounted for the high day-60 TCRbeta diversity observed in some patients.

The authors prepared the TCRbeta library with unique molecular identifiers. MiXCR, applied by TCRdb to the PCR reads, yields one record per CDR3 protein. The data show some 200,000 distinct CDR3 sequences, with approximately 8.4% seen just once and under 40% held by the top ten. The specimen comprised PBMCs, mostly from graft donor cells, sampled 360 days after TCRalphabeta/CD19-depleted stem cell transplant. The source is a male patient between 2 and 9 years old who had a stem cell transplant for acute myeloid leukemia, so the T cells may come from the graft donor.

The CDR3 DNA reads TGCAGCGTTGAAGCTGAATTCATGAACACTGAAGCTTTCTTT. Protein sequence: CSVEAEFMNTEAFF. The chain uses TRBV29-1 and TRBJ1-1; no clear D gene. The CDR3 has 14 residues. V was trimmed by 1 base and J by 0 bases, leaving 9 bases between them. Looked up from germline, CDR1 is SQVTM and CDR2 is ANQGSEA.